This T cell receptor (beta chain) was identified during a study of shared clonotypes between healthy human individuals. CDR1 is MGHRA and CDR2 is YSYEKL in the germline V gene. The CDR3 is made up of 15 amino acids. Trimming removed 2 bases at V and 3 bases at J, with 10 bases between. Clones were read by immunoSEQ multiplex PCR, and TCRdb kept only the in-frame ones, dropping some. The table records around 2.5 million clones, approximately 93% of them present only once. Input material: naive CD4+ T cells from PBMCs. Subset here: CD45RA+ positively selected. The clonotype comes from a man aged 18 to 35 in good health. Some clones in this sample may be carry-over from other donors' samples. The chain combines TRBV4-1 with TRBJ1-4; tentative D call: TRBD1 (5 bases). In DNA, the CDR3 is TGCGCCAGCAGCCAATCAGGGTCCGCTAATGAAAAACTGTTTTTT. Its protein is CASSQSGSANEKLFF.